This record looks at one T cell receptor beta chain sequence and its context. As yet, its antigen is unknown. The record originates from a study of graft-versus-host responses after intestinal transplantation. Overall study: Those transplanted obtained multivisceral, liver-intestinal, or isolated intestinal grafts. Each recipient received anti-thymocyte globulin induction, then tacrolimus and steroids for approximately 3 years. Whole-study results and caveats: The study associated peak circulating GvH clone levels with early post-transplant HvG declines. In patients with graft-donor T cell macrochimerism, allograft graft-versus-host to host-versus-graft clonal ratios were high.

The CDR3 is made up of 17 amino acids. Germline V lookup: CDR1 MGHDK, CDR2 SYGVNS. With V trimmed by 2 bases and J by 4 bases, 12 bases remained unmatched. TCRdb keeps only in-frame clones here, not all; method: immunoSEQ multiplex PCR. The sample holds about 90,000 clones, roughly nine tenths seen once. The clonotype comes from a human donor who received an intestinal transplant. The chain couples TRBV25-1 to TRBJ2-5, with TRBD1 matching over 8 bases. The source material was unstimulated CD8+ T cells sorted from spleen or lymph node cells, sampled before intestinal transplant. CDR3 in amino acids: CASSETGGSSMGETQYF. CDR3 in DNA: TGTGCCAGCAGTGAAACAGGGGGTTCCTCGATGGGAGAGACCCAGTACTTC.